A single sample gave rise to the 4 T cell receptor beta chains below, sequenced in a study of blood T cell repertoires in COVID-19. The assay was immunoSEQ multiplex PCR, and TCRdb's table has in-frame clones only and misses some. This table has 180,000 or so clones, more than 75% appearing once. The material sequenced was peripheral blood. These receptors all come from a woman between 65 and 79 years old with acute or convalescent COVID-19.

The chain carries TRBV7-9 and TRBJ2-3; D is undetermined. This CDR3 is built from 14 residues. V dropped 3 bases and J dropped 3 bases, with 10 bases sitting between them. In germline, CDR1 is SEHNR, CDR2 FQNEAQ (reference sequence). In DNA form, the CDR3 reads TGTGCCAGCAGCTTTACCACAGATACAGATACGCAGTATTTT. This codes for CASSFTTDTDTQYF.

The CDR3 sequence is CATLKGAGNEKLFF. For the CDR3, the DNA is TGTGCCACATTGAAGGGGGCGGGTAATGAAAAACTGTTTTTT. V is TRBV6-5 and J is TRBJ1-4, with TRBD1 matching 7 bases. With V trimmed by 10 bases and J by 4 bases, 9 bases remained unmatched. This CDR3 is built from 14 residues. The germline V gene encodes CDR1 MNHEY and CDR2 SVGAGI.

The chain uses TRBV5-1 and TRBJ1-2, with D hard to call. Trimming stripped 2 bases from V and 1 base from J, with 12 bases between. Germline-derived CDR1 and CDR2 are SGHRS and YFSETQ. The CDR3 spans 15 residues. The CDR3 region is CASSFGTAGNYGYTF. CDR3 sequence (DNA): TGCGCCAGCAGCTTCGGTACAGCCGGTAACTATGGCTACACCTTC.

This clone was detected only once. J is TRBJ2-5 and V is TRBV7-9; 8 bases match TRBD2. This CDR3 has 14 amino acids. V lost 1 base and J lost 4; bases outside the gene matches: 2. The germline CDR1 and CDR2 sequences are SEHNR and FQNEAQ (reference sequence). CDR3: CASSLDTSGETQYF. CDR3 coding DNA: TGTGCCAGCAGCTTAGACACTAGCGGAGAGACCCAGTACTTC.